A selection of T cell receptor beta chains follows, all from one sample in a study of T cell responses to AZD1222 COVID-19 vaccine. Some clones are missing from TCRdb's copy, which holds only in-frame ones; the method was immunoSEQ multiplex PCR. The sample consists of 100,000 or so clones, 85% to 90% of them appearing once. The sequencing here drew on peripheral blood, taken 28 days after the second AZD1222 dose. These receptors were taken from an adult who received the AZD1222 COVID-19 vaccine. Both conserved end residues are part of each CDR3. The D gene is left open where the match is weak. Rows may omit the clone size; those that give it use once, few, many or a size class.

>TRBJ2-3|-|TRBD1|TRBV7-3
TGTGCCAGCAGGGCAACAGGGGCAGATACGCAGTATTTT
CASRATGADTQYF
>TRBJ1-4|-|TRBD1|TRBV27
TGTGCCAGCAGCCCCTGGGGGACAGGCCGTGAAAAACTGTTTTTT
CASSPWGTGREKLFF
>TRBJ1-1|-|-|TRBV5-8
TGTGCCAGCAGCCCCGGAGGTTCATATGGCACCTACACTGAAGCTTTCTTT
CASSPGGSYGTYTEAFF
>TRBJ1-1|-|-|TRBV5-1
TGCGCCAGCAGCTTGGGTCGGGTGAACACTGAAGCTTTCTTT
CASSLGRVNTEAFF
>TRBJ1-6|-|-|TRBV5-1
TGCGCCAGCAGCTTGGGGCACCCAGATTCACCCCTCCACTTT
CASSLGHPDSPLHF
>TRBJ2-1|-|-|TRBV5-1
TGCGCCAGCAGCTCGATTGGGGGTTACAATGAGCAGTTCTTC
CASSSIGGYNEQFF
>TRBJ2-6|-|-|TRBV7-9
TGTGCCAGCAGCTTAGCGGGGGCAGTGAGGGCCAACGTCCTGACTTTC
CASSLAGAVRANVLTF
>TRBJ2-7|-|TRBD2|TRBV28
TGTGCCAGCAGCCCCGGTTTTAGCGGGAGCCACGAGCAGTACTTC
CASSPGFSGSHEQYF
>TRBJ1-4|-|-|TRBV16
TGTGCCAGCAGCCAAGCCGGGGGACGGGAAAAACTGTTTTTT
CASSQAGGREKLFF
>TRBJ2-3|once|-|TRBV27
TGTGCCAGCAGTTATTATTCTCCGAGTACGCAGTATTTT
CASSYYSPSTQYF
>TRBJ2-7|-|-|TRBV27
TGTGCCAGCAGTTTAGGGGACCACTCCTACGAGCAGTACTTC
CASSLGDHSYEQYF
>TRBJ1-6|-|-|TRBV9
TGTGCCAGCAGCGTAGTGGGGGGGCCTTATTCACCCCTCCACTTT
CASSVVGGPYSPLHF
>TRBJ2-7|-|-|TRBV28
TGTGCCAGCAGCGGAAGGGGACGGACAAGCTCCTACGAGCAGTACTTC
CASSGRGRTSSYEQYF
>TRBJ2-1|once|-|TRBV21-1
TGTGCCAGCAGCAAAAGGAGGCCGGGCCCCAGATACAATGAGCAGTTCTTC
CASSKRRPGPRYNEQFF
>TRBJ2-7|once|TRBD1|TRBV27
TGTGCCAGCAGTCGGACAGGGAGCTCCTACGAGCAGTACTTC
CASSRTGSSYEQYF
>TRBJ1-2|-|TRBD1|TRBV28
TGTGCCAGCAGTTTGCAGGGGGCTAGTGGCTACACCTTC
CASSLQGASGYTF
>TRBJ2-1|-|TRBD2|TRBV19
TGTGCCAGTAGTATTGGGACTAGCGGGGCGGGTGAGCAGTTCTTC
CASSIGTSGAGEQFF
>TRBJ2-7|-|-|TRBV21-1
TGTGCCAGCAGCAAAGCTCCGGCAGGGGGTCAATACGAGCAGTACTTC
CASSKAPAGGQYEQYF
>TRBJ2-1|-|TRBD2|TRBV11-3
TGTGCCAGCAGCTTAGGGGGACTAGCGGGTGTGGATGAGCAGTTCTTC
CASSLGGLAGVDEQFF
>TRBJ1-1|-|-|TRBV4-3
TGCGCCAGCAGCCAAGAGGTTCCGGGGCTAGCTTTCTTT
CASSQEVPGLAFF
>TRBJ2-7|-|-|TRBV5-4
TGTGCCAGCAGCCCGGACAACTACGAGCAGTACTTC
CASSPDNYEQYF
>TRBJ1-2|-|-|TRBV7-2
TGTGCCAGCAGCCCGCAGGCCGGGGGAGGCTACACCTTC
CASSPQAGGGYTF